This TCR beta chain was observed in a study of T cells in Graves' hyperthyroidism and ophthalmopathy. The germline V gene encodes CDR1 MNHEY and CDR2 SVGAGI. Trimming took off 2 bases at V and 1 base at J, with 14 bases between the two ends. CDR3 length: 16 residues. This clonotype turned up a few times. What was amplified from RNA transcripts were TCR beta CDR3 regions. A first-round RT-PCR of the TCR CDR3 used the HTBI primer set. TCRdb re-analysed the multiplex PCR reads in MiXCR, keeping a single row per CDR3 protein. The profile covers some 510,000 distinct CDR3 sequences, with roughly 20% appearing a single time and more than 20% taken by the ten largest.

The specimen sequenced was blood. This clonotype was sampled from a man younger than 35 with Graves' hyperthyroidism. The chain links TRBV6-5 to TRBJ1-1; possible D gene TRBD1, 5 bases. The CDR3 protein is CASSYIGGGRNTEAFF. The CDR3, as DNA: TGTGCCAGCAGTTACATCGGGGGAGGACGGAACACTGAAGCTTTCTTT.